This TCR beta chain was profiled in a study of CD4+ T cells in melanoma. General observations from the study: CD8+ T cell, macrophage and B cell function reportedly correlated with neoantigen-specific CD4+ T cells.

With regard to this clone: What it recognizes is unknown.

Sequencing was performed with immunoSEQ multiplex PCR; in TCRdb, only in-frame clones are kept and a portion is missing. The sample lists about 140,000 clones; 92% were seen once. In germline, CDR1 is LNHDA, CDR2 SQIVND (reference sequence). This CDR3 has 14 residues. The V gene lost 0 bases and the J gene lost 3 bases, with 8 bases spanning the gap. The source of this sequence is a human donor with melanoma. The chain couples TRBV19 to TRBJ1-2; no reliable D call. Written as DNA, the CDR3 is TGTGCCAGTAGTATAGATGTGGAGGACTATGGCTACACCTTC. Its translation is CASSIDVEDYGYTF.